These 28 T cell receptor beta chains were all obtained from the same sample, sequenced in a study of shared clonotypes between healthy human individuals. The table came from immunoSEQ multiplex PCR; TCRdb's copy has only in-frame clones and leaves some out. Of some 1.5 million clones in the sample, nearly 99% were seen once. Sequencing input: naive CD4+ T cells sorted from blood. As to subset: CD45RA+ positively selected. All receptors derive from a man aged 30-40 years in good health.

Here the CDR3 reads CASSPTAGPETQYF. CDR3 in DNA: TGTGCCAGCTCACCAACCGCGGGACCGGAGACCCAGTACTTC. The rearrangement joins TRBV18 to TRBJ2-5, with D perhaps matching TRBD2 (6 bases). Trimming took off 2 bases at V and 5 bases at J, with 12 bases between the two ends. The length of the CDR3 is 14 residues. Per the germline V gene, CDR1 is KGHSH and CDR2 is LQKENI.

J is TRBJ2-5 and V is TRBV25-1; D is undetermined. Germline assignment: CDR1 MGHDK and CDR2 SYGVNS. V dropped 1 base and J dropped 2 bases, with 8 bases sitting between them. The CDR3 totals 14 residues. The CDR3: CASSEFLGQETQYF. DNA of the CDR3: TGTGCCAGCAGTGAATTTTTAGGGCAAGAGACCCAGTACTTC.

A few counts support this clone. This chain connects TRBV7-9 to TRBJ1-2; no clear D. Trimming removed 2 bases from V and 1 base from J, with 5 bases in between. There are 13 residues in the CDR3. The germline gives CDR1 SEHNR, CDR2 FQNEAQ (reference sequence). The CDR3 region is CASSLTDNYGYTF. The CDR3, as DNA: TGTGCCAGCAGCTTAACAGATAACTATGGCTACACCTTC.

V usage is TRBV29-1 and J usage is TRBJ2-6, with 8 bases lining up with TRBD2. The germline gives CDR1 SQVTM, CDR2 ANQGSEA. The CDR3 is 18 residues long. Germline trimming cut 1 base from V and 0 bases from J; bases unmatched to any gene: 8. Here the CDR3 DNA reads TGCAGCGTTGAAGTTACCGGGGGGGAGGCCTCTGGGGCCAACGTCCTGACTTTC. Its protein is CSVEVTGGEASGANVLTF.

CDR3 DNA sequence: TGTGCCAGCAGCATTTATCCTCGGACAGGGAGTTTCGCAGATACGCAGTATTTT. Protein sequence: CASSIYPRTGSFADTQYF. J is TRBJ2-3 and V is TRBV7-6; TRBD1 aligns across 8 bases. Germline CDR1 SGHVS, CDR2 FNYEAQ. V lost 5 bases and J lost 4; bases outside the gene matches: 17. The CDR3 spans 18 residues.

The chain links TRBV4-3 to TRBJ1-2; 10 nucleotides line up with TRBD1. The V gene end was trimmed by 6 bases and the J gene end by 6 bases; junction bases not matched to a gene: 10. Germline CDR1 and CDR2: LGHNA and YSLEER. The CDR3 is 15 residues long. DNA of the CDR3: TGCGCCAGCAGTCCTTCGACAGGGGGCGCAGATGGCTACACCTTC. Protein sequence: CASSPSTGGADGYTF.

This clone was counted a single time. The chain is built from TRBV28 and TRBJ2-7, with 10 nucleotides matching TRBD1. There are 16 residues in the CDR3. With 2 bases clipped from V and 7 bases from J, the junction kept 11 bases outside the gene matches. From germline, CDR1 is MDHEN and CDR2 SYDVKM. DNA for the CDR3: TGTGCCAGCAGTTTAACGGTCGGACAGGGGGTCGGAGAGCAGTACTTC. It specifies CASSLTVGQGVGEQYF. The full variable domain, completed using reference TRBV28 and TRBJ2-7, is DVKVTQSSRYLVKRTGEKVFLECVQDMDHENMFWYRQDPGLGLRLIYFSYDVKMKEKGDIPEGYSVSREKKERFSLILESASTNQTSMYLCASSLTVGQGVGEQYFGPGTRLTVT.

The chain is built from TRBV5-1 and TRBJ1-4; no firm D call. Trimming stripped 3 bases from V and 5 bases from J, with 11 bases between. The CDR3 covers 14 residues. Germline CDR1 reads SGHRS; CDR2 reads YFSETQ. CDR3 in amino acids: CASSYLGSNEKLFF. The CDR3 DNA sequence: TGCGCCAGCAGCTACCTGGGGTCGAATGAAAAACTGTTTTTT.

This clone was observed once. The V gene is TRBV27, the J gene TRBJ2-7; TRBD1 agrees at 7 bases. The CDR3 is made up of 14 amino acids. CDR1 and CDR2 (germline): MNHEY, SMNVEV (reference sequence). V gave up 5 bases and J gave up 0 bases; unmatched junction bases: 4. The CDR3 region has the DNA TGTGCCAGCAGTAAGGGACAGAACTCCTACGAGCAGTACTTC. Its protein product is CASSKGQNSYEQYF.

In its sample, this clone was seen once. CDR3 nucleotide sequence: TGTGCCAGCAGTCGATCGACAGGCTACGAGCAGTACTTC. Residues: CASSRSTGYEQYF. The rearrangement links TRBV6-5 to TRBJ2-7, with D tentatively TRBD1 (6 bases). V lost 5 bases to trimming and J lost 3 bases, with 11 bases between them. CDR1 and CDR2 from the germline V gene are MNHEY and SVGAGI. This CDR3 region has 13 residues.

The genes are TRBV28 and TRBJ1-5; 9 bases are a match to TRBD1. The length of the CDR3 is 14 residues. The V and J ends lost 6 bases and 6 bases, in that order; junction bases with no gene match: 6. From germline, CDR1 is MDHEN and CDR2 SYDVKM. The CDR3 region is CASSSGTGFQPQHF. The CDR3 DNA reads TGTGCCAGCAGCTCCGGGACAGGGTTTCAGCCCCAGCATTTT.

The V call is TRBV5-1, the J call TRBJ1-2, with D possibly TRBD1 on 5 matching bases. V lost 0 bases and J 6 bases, leaving 18 bases between the germline ends. CDR1 is SGHRS and CDR2 is YFSETQ in the germline V gene. This CDR3 contains 16 residues. The CDR3 protein is CASSLASVGLPDGYTF. The CDR3 DNA sequence: TGCGCCAGCAGCTTGGCCAGCGTGGGGCTGCCGGATGGCTACACCTTC. The full variable domain, in which reference TRBV5-1 and TRBJ1-2 provide the parts outside the CDR3, is KAGVTQTPRYLIKTRGQQVTLSCSPISGHRSVSWYQQTPGQGLQFLFEYFSETQRNKGNFPGRFSGRQFSNSRSEMNVSTLELGDSALYLCASSLASVGLPDGYTFGSGTRLTVV.

J is TRBJ2-5 and V is TRBV18; 9 nucleotides line up with TRBD2. CDR3 size: 12 residues. The germline V gene encodes CDR1 KGHSH and CDR2 LQKENI. The V gene end was trimmed by 8 bases and the J gene end by 5 bases; junction bases not matched to a gene: 3. The CDR3 DNA sequence: TGTGCCAGCGATAGCGGGAGCGAGACCCAGTACTTC. Its protein product is CASDSGSETQYF. Supplemented by reference TRBV18 and TRBJ2-5, the full variable domain reads NAGVMQNPRHLVRRRGQEARLRCSPMKGHSHVYWYRQLPEEGLKFMVYLQKENIIDESGMPKERFSAEFPKEGPSILRIQQVVRGDSAAYFCASDSGSETQYFGPGTRLLVL.

The sample holds many counts of this clone. V and J are TRBV19 and TRBJ2-7, with D perhaps TRBD1 (6 bases). Germline V lookup: CDR1 LNHDA, CDR2 SQIVND (reference sequence). Deletions cut 6 bases from V and 1 base from J, with 16 bases between. The CDR3 has 15 residues. CDR3 region: CASRQGHQVSYEQYF. CDR3 nucleotides: TGTGCCAGTAGACAGGGACACCAAGTTTCCTACGAGCAGTACTTC.

The chain uses TRBV7-2 and TRBJ2-7, with D perhaps matching TRBD1 or TRBD2 (7 bases each). V was pared by 5 bases and J by 4 bases, with 21 bases between. CDR3 size: 16 residues. Germline CDR1 SGHTA, CDR2 FQGNSA. The CDR3 loop reads CASSPGGAGWEYEQYF. The CDR3 region has the DNA TGTGCCAGCAGCCCAGGGGGGGCGGGATGGGAATACGAGCAGTACTTC.

The chain couples TRBV9 to TRBJ2-3; possible D gene TRBD1, 6 bases. The ends were cut back, 0 bases at V and 2 bases at J, with 16 bases in the middle. The germline V gene encodes CDR1 SGDLS and CDR2 YYNGEE. The CDR3 contains 17 residues. This CDR3 is CASSVDPPGAVTDTQYF. The CDR3 DNA is TGTGCCAGCAGCGTAGACCCTCCAGGGGCGGTCACAGATACGCAGTATTTT.

The chain has TRBV28 and TRBJ2-3; 9 bases line up with TRBD1. This CDR3 is 15 amino acids long. Germline CDR1 and CDR2: MDHEN and SYDVKM. J lost 2 bases, V lost 6 bases, and 6 bases had no gene match. The CDR3 protein is CASRSRDRATDTQYF. The CDR3 DNA reads as TGTGCCAGCAGATCTCGGGACAGGGCCACAGATACGCAGTATTTT.

With regard to this clone: Other DNA sequences of this sample code for an identical CDR3. This chain uses TRBV27 with TRBJ2-3; D is undetermined. Trimming shortened V by 3 bases and J by 1 base, and 8 bases separated the two germline ends. Germline V gives CDR1 MNHEY, CDR2 SMNVEV (reference sequence). The CDR3 sequence is 14 residues long. In nucleotides, the CDR3 is TGTGCCAGCAGTTTTCTGGGTGGCACAGATACGCAGTATTTT. This gives the protein CASSFLGGTDTQYF.

The chain carries TRBV11-1 and TRBJ2-1; a weak D match, TRBD1 (6 bases). Trimming removed 1 base from V and 4 bases from J, with 11 bases in between. CDR1 is SGHAT and CDR2 is FQDESV in the germline V gene (reference sequence). The length of the CDR3 is 15 residues. The CDR3 DNA reads as TGTGCCAGCAGCTTAGTATCGGGACAATACAATGAGCAGTTCTTC. Protein: CASSLVSGQYNEQFF.

The V gene is TRBV14, the J gene TRBJ1-2; 7 bases match TRBD1. V lost 0 bases to trimming and J lost 3 bases; unmatched junction nucleotides: 4. Looked up from germline, CDR1 is SGHDN and CDR2 is FVKESK. This CDR3 has 15 amino acids. CDR3 sequence: CASSQDPRGYYGYTF. The CDR3, as DNA: TGTGCCAGCAGCCAAGACCCCAGGGGGTACTATGGCTACACCTTC.

The chain links TRBV5-1 to TRBJ2-2, with a possible D match to TRBD1 (5 bases). V dropped 4 bases and J dropped 4 bases, with 14 bases sitting between them. This CDR3 comprises 15 residues. Germline assignment: CDR1 SGHRS and CDR2 YFSETQ. CDR3 DNA sequence: TGCGCCAGCAGCCATGACATGGGGCTCACCGGGGAGCTGTTTTTT. Translated: CASSHDMGLTGELFF.

The V gene is TRBV5-4, the J gene TRBJ2-1; 10 bases are shared with TRBD2. Germline V gene sequence: CDR1 SGHNT, CDR2 YYREEE (reference sequence). V was clipped by 6 bases and J by 1 base; unmatched bases: 19. The CDR3 covers 20 residues. The CDR3 DNA reads as TGTGCCAGCACCCCCAGCGAGGGACTAGCGTCAAAGGGGTCCTACAATGAGCAGTTCTTC. Translation: CASTPSEGLASKGSYNEQFF.

The chain combines TRBV5-1 with TRBJ2-2; D is unclear. The V gene lost 0 bases and the J gene lost 3 bases, with 15 bases spanning the gap. Germline CDR1 reads SGHRS; CDR2 reads YFSETQ. This CDR3 has 17 amino acids. Here the CDR3 DNA reads TGCGCCAGCAGCTTGGGACGGCTTTCGAGGTACACCGGGGAGCTGTTTTTT. Encoded protein: CASSLGRLSRYTGELFF.

This clone came up once. The chain combines TRBV7-9 with TRBJ1-2; 10 bases fit TRBD1. The CDR3 is 18 residues long. CDR1 is SEHNR, CDR2 FQNEAQ, per germline (reference sequence). Losses at the gene ends were 1 base for V and 2 bases for J; bases not matched to a gene: 10. The CDR3 protein is CASSLVPSLTGGNYGYTF. For the CDR3, the DNA is TGTGCCAGCAGCTTAGTTCCCTCATTGACAGGGGGCAACTATGGCTACACCTTC.

The V and J genes are TRBV10-1 and TRBJ2-1; 8 nucleotides align to TRBD1. The CDR3 spans 15 residues. V gave up 6 bases and J gave up 4 bases; unmatched junction bases: 8. Germline-derived CDR1 and CDR2 are WNHNN and SYGVQD (reference sequence). Here the CDR3 DNA reads TGCGCCAGCAGGATATGGGACAGGTTTTACAATGAGCAGTTCTTC. Translated, it gives CASRIWDRFYNEQFF.

In regard to this clone: The same CDR3 is also encoded by other DNA sequences in this sample. The chain recombines TRBV28 with TRBJ2-7, with TRBD2 as a possible D gene (5 bases). V was clipped by 5 bases and J by 4 bases, with 9 bases between them. This CDR3 has 12 residues. Germline lookup yields CDR1 MDHEN and CDR2 SYDVKM. Here the CDR3 DNA reads TGTGCCAGCAGTAAGACGGGATACGAGCAGTACTTC. This gives the protein CASSKTGYEQYF.

The rearrangement uses TRBV5-1 and TRBJ2-5; 14 bases agree with TRBD2. This CDR3 comprises 17 residues. Trimming cost V 3 bases and J 2 bases; bases outside gene matches: 6. Per germline, CDR1 SGHRS and CDR2 YFSETQ. The CDR3 region is CASSSGLAGGGQETQYF. CDR3 DNA: TGCGCCAGCAGCTCCGGACTAGCGGGAGGAGGGCAAGAGACCCAGTACTTC.

The rearrangement joins TRBV5-6 to TRBJ1-3, with 7 positions matching TRBD1. Unmatched junction bases numbered 5, after V lost 4 bases and J lost 4 bases. Germline CDR1 SGHDT, CDR2 YYEEEE. This CDR3 has 14 residues. The CDR3: CASSPTGLGNTIYF. CDR3 coding DNA: TGTGCCAGCAGCCCGACAGGGTTGGGAAACACCATATATTTT.